This TCR beta chain is drawn from a study of blood T cell repertoires in COVID-19. Study-level information: Material from acute and convalescent COVID-19 was sourced from the United States, Italy and Spain.

The sample holds a few counts of this clone. Germline CDR1 reads MNHEY; CDR2 reads SMNVEV (reference sequence). This CDR3 is built from 13 residues. V was shortened by 5 bases and J by 2 bases, with 7 bases between the two germline ends. Only in-frame clones appear in the TCRdb table, and some are missing; sequencing was by immunoSEQ multiplex PCR. The sample gives 100,000 to 150,000 clones, around 80% of which show up once; 17% is in the top ten. V and J are TRBV27 and TRBJ2-1; D may be TRBD2 (6 bases). This TCR was sampled from a man aged 25 to 45 with COVID-19, enrolled during active disease. The sequencing input was peripheral blood. Written as DNA, the CDR3 is TGTGCCAGCAGTCGACTAGCCTACAATGAGCAGTTCTTC. Amino acids: CASSRLAYNEQFF.